This T cell receptor (beta chain) is from a study of blood T cell repertoires in COVID-19 (dated by TCRdb to the early 2020s). Regarding the complete study: The collaborator samples originated in the United States, Italy and Spain and spanned the acute and convalescent phases of COVID-19. The material from the prospective study consisted of cDNA or gDNA derived from T cells, B-cell-depleted T cells, or PBMCs. The dataset comprised deeply sampled blood TCRbeta repertoires from subjects exposed to, actively infected with, or recovered from COVID-19. The repertoires were released in a freely available public database intended as a resource for research on the immune response to SARS-CoV-2. Samples were obtained from the ongoing ImmuneRACE study (first 160 participants) and from some 1,300 subjects provided by 6 global collaborators. A de-identified subject ID, COVID-19 status, age in years and sex were almost always included in the sample metadata. Where available, HLA class I and class II types were taken from metadata supplied by the sample provider and were not determined by assay-based typing. General conclusions and limits of the study: Clinical and demographic metadata were provided uncurated, with the amount varying by source and participant.

CDR1 and CDR2 were assigned from the germline V gene (reference sequence) as PRHDT and FYEKMQ. At the junction V is shortened by 2 bases and J by 0 bases, with 8 bases in between. From the cysteine through the phenylalanine, the CDR3 covers 15 amino acids. Only the CDR3 part of the read is kept: 45 bases, read in frame from the first base. The immunoSEQ Assay, a bias-controlled multiplex PCR, was used to amplify TCRbeta CDR3 regions from genomic DNA. For the original study's pipeline: Within the assay, amplification of reference gene primers was used to estimate how many nucleated cells each sample contained. To quantify the absolute abundance of each unique TCRbeta CDR3 rearrangement, sequence reads were collapsed and filtered. Productive Simpson clonality was computed per sample as the square root of Simpson's diversity index over productive rearrangements. As stored in TCRdb, this immuneACCESS dataset retains in-frame rearrangements with V and J assigned. A fraction of the clones does not appear; measured against another copy, unresolved V genes explain less than half of the discrepancy, and the remainder lacks a known reason. The V and J calls and clone size were taken over from that table, and D and trimming were inferred from the DNA. This sample holds fewer than 300,000 clones; roughly 84% were observed only once. The ten largest clones represent less than 20% of the sample.

At one collaborating source in Seattle, patients were enrolled during active infection and were followed longitudinally through the course of disease. The collaborating institutions used their own protocols to collect whole blood in K2EDTA tubes. Collaborator samples were shipped for TCRbeta analysis as frozen whole blood, isolated PBMCs, or DNA extracted from either sample type. This clone occurred a few times. It has no known antigen specificity. No much larger clonotype is one base removed from it; base qualities were not supplied. This receptor chain uses TRBV13 and TRBJ1-3; confidence is insufficient to name the D gene. This TCR derives from a person between 65 and 79 years old with COVID-19, enrolled during active disease. Material: peripheral blood. The CDR3 protein sequence reads: CASSLTPDSGNTIYF. The DNA sequence reads TGTGCCAGCAGCTTAACGCCAGACTCTGGAAACACCATATATTTT.